This T cell receptor beta chain was profiled in a study of blood T cell repertoires in COVID-19. Looked up from germline, CDR1 is SGHRS and CDR2 is YFSETQ. The V and J ends lost 5 bases and 3 bases respectively, with 17 bases between them. This CDR3 region has 15 residues. Original methodology: Using reference gene primer amplification, nucleated cell counts were estimated. Only in-frame clones appear in the TCRdb table, and some are missing; sequencing was by immunoSEQ multiplex PCR. The DNA was the basis for D and trimming; V, J and clone size are from that table. The data hold about 180,000 clones, with around 73% observed a single time. Recovery meant two consecutive negative NP/OP PCR tests, professional clearance, or resolved symptoms.

Material: PBMCs or T cells enriched from blood (not recorded which). The genes are TRBV5-1 and TRBJ1-1; D is perhaps TRBD1 (6 bases). This clonotype was obtained from a woman in her 50s who had recovered from COVID-19. CDR3 region: CASRPYRDRDTEAFF. The CDR3 DNA reads TGCGCCAGCAGACCATACAGGGACCGGGACACTGAAGCTTTCTTT. Drawing the rest from reference TRBV5-1 and TRBJ1-1, the complete variable domain is KAGVTQTPRYLIKTRGQQVTLSCSPISGHRSVSWYQQTPGQGLQFLFEYFSETQRNKGNFPGRFSGRQFSNSRSEMNVSTLELGDSALYLCASRPYRDRDTEAFFGQGTRLTVV.